This TCR beta chain was obtained from a study of ipilimumab plus nivolumab after autologous stem cell transplantation. Study-level results: TCR repertoire, Treg phenotype and gut microbiota reportedly support more study of this approach.

The data were produced by immunoSEQ multiplex PCR, yet TCRdb's version contains in-frame clones alone and is incomplete. This table holds around 12,000 clones, roughly 70% found once. In this sample, this clone turned up once. The antigen remains unidentified. There are 13 residues in the CDR3. Germline loops: CDR1 KGHSH, CDR2 LQKENI. This specimen was PBMCs, taken in a trial of ipilimumab plus nivolumab as post-transplant consolidation. The chain joins TRBV18 to TRBJ2-5; unclear D gene. The assigned J gene may be wrong: the sequence end matches TRBJ2-7 better. This TCR was sampled from a male donor with multiple myeloma. The CDR3 is CASSPISSYEQYF. The CDR3 DNA reads as TGTGCCAGCTCACCGATTTCCTCCTACGAGCAGTACTTC.